The clone carrying this TCR beta chain appeared many times. The study co-extracted DNA and RNA from 20-30 mg of unsorted bulk tissue. The patients, who had chronic HBV infection, were treatment-naive (untreated). This sample is drawn from a study of tumor-infiltrating lymphocytes in primary liver carcinoma. Study summary: The patients, men and women alike, were aged 30 to 69 years. Samples returned roughly 3.65 to 7.13 million productive TCRbeta reads, a yield that was similar across tissue types.

Using a constant-region primer together with ProtoScript II reverse transcriptase, TCR beta cDNA was made from roughly 500 ng of total RNA. Three-round nested multiplex PCR performed with slightly modified ARM-PCR produced the TCR beta libraries. Forward primers for TRBV1-TRBV30 and a C-beta reverse primer served the first two PCR rounds, at around 11 cycles each. From the multiplex PCR reads, TCRdb called clonotypes with MiXCR, one entry per CDR3 protein. The sample has under 150,000 distinct CDR3 sequences, roughly 75% seen once; the top ten hold 8.1%. V was pared by 3 bases and J by 3 bases, with 6 bases of the junction left unmatched. Germline CDR1 and CDR2: GTSNPN and SVGIG (reference sequence). The CDR3 loop spans 14 amino acids.

J is TRBJ1-1 and V is TRBV30, with 8 positions matching TRBD1. Sequencing was performed on tumor-adjacent normal liver tissue. The TCR comes from a woman aged 60-70 years with primary liver carcinoma and hepatitis B virus infection. CDR3 protein: CAWRGTGGYTEAFF. The CDR3 bases are TGTGCCTGGAGGGGAACAGGGGGTTACACTGAAGCTTTCTTT.